The next 14 T cell receptor beta chains were all read from a single sample in a study of identical twins. One entry per CDR3 protein results from TCRdb running MiXCR on the 5' RACE reads. The data hold approximately 700,000 distinct CDR3 sequences, with 5.5% to 7.5% observed a single time. Source material: naive T cells sorted from blood. These receptor sequences come from a man between 18 and 35 years old in good health.

This clonotype was observed a few times. V usage is TRBV6-2 or TRBV6-3 and J usage is TRBJ2-5; possibly TRBD2 for D (6 bases). Trimming left V 6 bases short and J 3 bases short, with 11 bases between. Germline V gene data show CDR1 as MNHEY and CDR2 as SVGEGT. The CDR3 has 13 amino acids. This chain's CDR3 is CASRPSAEETQYF. As DNA, the CDR3 is TGTGCCAGCAGACCTAGCGCAGAAGAGACCCAGTACTTC.

This clonotype was picked up many times. V usage is TRBV5-5 and J usage is TRBJ1-4; TRBD1 might be the D (6 bases). Per the germline V gene, CDR1 is SGHKS and CDR2 is YYEKEE (reference sequence). Trimming took off 6 bases at V and 0 bases at J, with 12 bases between the two ends. The CDR3 consists of 15 residues. In DNA form, the CDR3 reads TGTGCCAGCATCTTACAGGGTGCAACTAATGAAAAACTGTTTTTT. This encodes CASILQGATNEKLFF.

This clonotype has only a few counts. This rearrangement joins TRBV5-6 to TRBJ1-2; D perhaps matches TRBD1 (5 bases). Trimming removed 5 bases from V and 7 bases from J, with 15 bases in between. Germline lookup yields CDR1 SGHDT and CDR2 YYEEEE. The CDR3 has 13 residues. The CDR3 DNA follows: TGTGCCAGCAGTCTCCCCTGGGGGGGTGGCTACACCTTC. Protein sequence: CASSLPWGGGYTF.

This clonotype appeared a few times. The chain joins TRBV5-1 to TRBJ2-1; no reliable D call. The V gene's germline CDR1 is SGHRS and CDR2 YFSETQ. Trimming left V 2 bases short and J 7 bases short, with 16 bases between. CDR3 length: 15 amino acids. The DNA for the CDR3 is TGCGCCAGCAGCTTCGTTTCCGACGGTTGGAATGAGCAGTTCTTC. Protein sequence: CASSFVSDGWNEQFF.

This clonotype has a count of ten or more. The rearrangement joins TRBV11-2 to TRBJ2-3, with D unclear. The CDR3 has 15 amino acids. The V gene's germline CDR1 is SGHAT and CDR2 FQNNGV. V was shortened by 3 bases and J by 6 bases, with 16 bases between the two germline ends. For the CDR3, the DNA is TGTGCCAGCAGCTTGGGGTTGGGCAGTGCCGATACGCAGTATTTT. Translating it yields CASSLGLGSADTQYF.

This clonotype has only a few counts. The rearrangement joins TRBV5-1 to TRBJ2-3; D assignment may be TRBD1 or TRBD2 (5 bases each). This CDR3 contains 16 residues. Germline V gives CDR1 SGHRS, CDR2 YFSETQ. The germline V and J ends were trimmed by 0 bases and 0 bases, with 11 bases remaining between them. CDR3 coding DNA: TGCGCCAGCAGCTTGGCCGGGGCGGCGAGCACAGATACGCAGTATTTT. Amino acid sequence: CASSLAGAASTDTQYF.

This clonotype was recorded many times. The V gene is TRBV6-2 or TRBV6-3, the J gene TRBJ2-7; 8 bases are shared with TRBD2. CDR1 is MNHEY and CDR2 is SVGEGT in the germline V gene. The CDR3 totals 14 residues. The J segment lost 0 bases and the V segment lost 2 bases, leaving 0 bases of the junction unmatched. This CDR3 is CASSYGTSSYEQYF. The CDR3 coding sequence is TGTGCCAGCAGTTACGGGACTAGCTCCTACGAGCAGTACTTC.

This clonotype was counted a few times. This chain uses TRBV27 with TRBJ2-1; tentative D call: TRBD2 (7 bases). CDR1 and CDR2 (germline): MNHEY, SMNVEV (reference sequence). V gave up 8 bases and J gave up 7 bases, with 18 bases separating them. CDR3 length: 14 residues. CDR3 loop: CASAYQGRGNEQFF. CDR3 coding DNA: TGTGCCAGCGCGTACCAGGGGAGGGGGAATGAGCAGTTCTTC.

The V and J genes are TRBV4-2 and TRBJ2-7; D remains ambiguous. Between the trimmed V and J ends, which lost 1 base and 0 bases, there was a span of 7 bases. The V gene's germline CDR1 is LGHNA and CDR2 YNFKEQ. CDR3 length: 14 amino acids. The CDR3: CASSQGITSYEQYF. Here the CDR3 DNA reads TGTGCCAGCAGCCAAGGGATCACCTCCTACGAGCAGTACTTC.

Notes on this clonotype: At one boundary the junction diverges from the germline segment, which might be a read error. This chain joins TRBV5-1 and TRBJ2-6; 7 bases match TRBD2. The CDR3 is 17 residues long. CDR1 is SGHRS and CDR2 is YFSETQ in the germline V gene. The CDR3 spells CASRLGGARDWANVLTF. The CDR3 DNA is TGCGCCAGCCGCTTGGGAGGGGCCAGGGACTGGGCCAACGTCCTGACTTTC. Looking up the rest from reference TRBV5-1 and TRBJ2-6 gives the full variable domain: KAGVTQTPRYLIKTRGQQVTLSCSPISGHRSVSWYQQTPGQGLQFLFEYFSETQRNKGNFPGRFSGRQFSNSRSEMNVSTLELGDSALYLCASRLGGARDWANVLTFGAGSRLTVL.

This clonotype was recorded many times. The chain joins TRBV7-9 to TRBJ2-1; tentative D call: TRBD2 (5 bases). CDR3 length equals 16 residues. V dropped 3 bases and J dropped 5 bases, with 17 bases sitting between them. CDR1 and CDR2 from the germline V gene are SEHNR and FQNEAQ (reference sequence). This CDR3 reads CASSFVAGAFDNEQFF. The DNA for the CDR3 is TGTGCCAGCAGCTTCGTGGCGGGCGCCTTTGACAATGAGCAGTTCTTC.

This clonotype was seen repeatedly, ten times or more. V and J are TRBV20-1 and TRBJ2-1; 8 bases line up with TRBD2. The V gene's germline CDR1 is DFQATT and CDR2 SNEGSKA (reference sequence). The CDR3 is 14 residues long. The ends lost 0 bases at V and 7 bases at J; junction bases unmatched: 5. The CDR3 protein is CSARDPGLGNEQFF. The CDR3 nucleotides are TGCAGTGCTAGAGATCCGGGACTAGGGAATGAGCAGTTCTTC.

This clonotype has just a few counts. The chain has TRBV7-2 and TRBJ2-7; 9 positions agree with TRBD1. Losses at the gene ends were 5 bases for V and 3 bases for J; bases not matched to a gene: 8. Per germline, CDR1 SGHTA and CDR2 FQGNSA. The CDR3 is 15 amino acids. The CDR3 loop is CASSLNRGRNYEQYF. Here the CDR3 DNA reads TGTGCCAGCAGCCTCAACAGGGGGCGGAACTACGAGCAGTACTTC.

The table lists this clonotype with a few counts. This rearrangement joins TRBV13 to TRBJ2-5; D possibly corresponds to TRBD1 (7 bases). The CDR3 has 19 amino acids. V was pared by 0 bases and J by 1 base, with 21 bases between. Germline-derived CDR1 and CDR2 are PRHDT and FYEKMQ (reference sequence). CDR3 nucleotide sequence: TGTGCCAGCAGCTTAGGCCTCCGGGCCCCAGGGGGGTCCCAAGAGACCCAGTACTTC. Residues: CASSLGLRAPGGSQETQYF.